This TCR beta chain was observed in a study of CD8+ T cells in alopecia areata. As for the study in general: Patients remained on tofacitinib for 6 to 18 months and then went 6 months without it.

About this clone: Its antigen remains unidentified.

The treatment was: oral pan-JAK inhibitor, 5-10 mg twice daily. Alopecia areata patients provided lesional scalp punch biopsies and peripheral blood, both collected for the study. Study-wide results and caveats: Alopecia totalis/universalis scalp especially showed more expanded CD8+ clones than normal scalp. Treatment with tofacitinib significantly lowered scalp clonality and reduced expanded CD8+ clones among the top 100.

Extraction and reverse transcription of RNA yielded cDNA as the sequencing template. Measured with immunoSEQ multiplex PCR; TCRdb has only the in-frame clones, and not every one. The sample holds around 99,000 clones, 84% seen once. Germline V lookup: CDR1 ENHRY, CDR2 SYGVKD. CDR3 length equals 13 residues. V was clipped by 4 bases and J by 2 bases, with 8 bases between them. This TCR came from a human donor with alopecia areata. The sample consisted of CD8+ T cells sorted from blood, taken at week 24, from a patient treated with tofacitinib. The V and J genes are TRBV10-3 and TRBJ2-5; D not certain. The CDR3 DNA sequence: TGTGCCATCAGTGTGGATGATCAAGAGACCCAGTACTTC. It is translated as CAISVDDQETQYF.